This TCR beta chain was profiled in a study of molecular identifiers for immune sequencing clone quantification. The overall study: Four of five splits of RNA from 20,000 or 100,000 naive CD8 cells were sequenced in replicates. Notes on the study in general: The share of molecules held by clones above 20 RNA copies was over 97% in effector cells and under 1% in naive cells. Spiked Jurkat TCR RNA equivalent to one cell was reportedly detectable in 800,000 to 1,000,000 naive cells.

TCRdb passed the PCR reads through MiXCR, listing each CDR3 protein once. The data show roughly 100,000 distinct CDR3 sequences, about 35% seen once. The table lists this clonotype with a few counts. Its antigen is unknown. Germline and junction disagree at one end, which may indicate a read error. Sorted naive CD8 T cells, 20,000 to 1,000,000, were sequenced from 10%, 30% or 50% RNA. CDR3 length: 12 residues. The germline CDR1 and CDR2 sequences are SEHNR and FQNEAQ (reference sequence). The rearrangement joins TRBV7-9 to TRBJ1-1, with a possible D match to TRBD1 (5 bases). Material for sequencing was naive CD8+ T cells from blood, with Jurkat cell RNA spiked in. Regarding subset: FACS-sorted CD8+CD4-CCR7+CD45RA+ naive T cells. This receptor was taken from a human donor in good health. Some libraries in this study had Jurkat cell RNA spiked in. CDR3 coding DNA: TGTGCCTGCAGCCCGGACAACTTTGAAGCTTTCTTT. It is translated as CACSPDNFEAFF.